These 27 T cell receptor beta chains came from one sample sequenced in a study of T cells in Graves' hyperthyroidism and ophthalmopathy. The source material, RNA transcripts, was used to amplify TCR beta CDR3 regions. The HTBI primer set was used in a first-round RT-PCR of the TCR CDR3. TCRdb reprocessed the multiplex PCR reads with MiXCR, giving one entry per CDR3 protein. Of some 760,000 distinct CDR3 sequences listed, about 14% are singletons. The material sequenced was blood. The source of these receptors is a woman in her late teens or twenties with Graves' hyperthyroidism.

This clonotype was observed at least ten times. The chain is built from TRBV7-2 and TRBJ2-7; perhaps TRBD2 as D (5 bases). Trimming shortened V by 6 bases and J by 1 base, and 16 bases separated the two germline ends. The CDR3 sequence is 15 residues long. CDR1 is SGHTA and CDR2 is FQGNSA in the germline V gene. The CDR3 is CASRSREGGSYEQYF. CDR3 sequence (DNA): TGTGCCAGCAGGTCACGGGAAGGCGGGTCCTACGAGCAGTACTTC.

The gene calls are TRBV5-1 and TRBJ2-7; possible D gene TRBD2, 5 bases. The V end lost 3 bases, the J end lost 2 bases, and 12 bases lay between the germline ends. The CDR3 contains 14 residues. Germline CDR1 reads SGHRS; CDR2 reads YFSETQ. The CDR3 DNA is TGCGCCAGCAGCTCGGGATTCCTGGCCTACGAGCAGTACTTC. Translation gives CASSSGFLAYEQYF.

The chain employs TRBV7-3 and TRBJ2-6; D not certain. There are 18 residues in the CDR3. Trimming stripped 3 bases from V and 0 bases from J, with 15 bases between. Germline-derived CDR1 and CDR2 are SGHTA and FQGTGA. The CDR3 DNA is TGTGCCAGCAGCTTTACCGGTCTCCAAGACTCTGGGGCCAACGTCCTGACTTTC. Its translation: CASSFTGLQDSGANVLTF.

In regard to this clonotype: The conserved phenylalanine or tryptophan is not found at the CDR3 terminus, so this likely reflects a read error. The rearrangement links TRBV5-1 to TRBJ2-1, with 8 bases matching TRBD1. V gave up 4 bases and J gave up 4 bases; unmatched junction bases: 4. This CDR3 contains 14 residues. CDR1 is SGHRS and CDR2 is YFSETQ in the germline V gene. Here the CDR3 DNA reads TGCGCCAGCAGCCCTGGGACAGGTTACAATGAGCAGTTCTCC. Amino acid sequence: CASSPGTGYNEQFS.

This clonotype has only a few counts. V gene TRBV9 combines with J gene TRBJ2-3; no clear D gene. V was trimmed by 2 bases and J by 6 bases, leaving 10 bases between them. The CDR3 is 13 amino acids. Germline values: CDR1 SGDLS, CDR2 YYNGEE. The CDR3 reads CASSVEFWDTQYF. As DNA, the CDR3 is TGTGCCAGCAGCGTCGAATTTTGGGATACGCAGTATTTT.

This clonotype turned up a few times. The chain links TRBV19 to TRBJ2-7; 7 positions match TRBD2. This CDR3 comprises 16 residues. Germline V gene lookup returns CDR1 LNHDA and CDR2 SQIVND (reference sequence). J lost 7 bases, V lost 3 bases, and 15 bases had no gene match. Written as DNA, the CDR3 is TGTGCCAGTAGTATGCCCGGCGGGGACCCGGGGGGTGAGCAGTACTTC. As protein: CASSMPGGDPGGEQYF.

In this sample, this clonotype turned up many times. V gene TRBV3-1 combines with J gene TRBJ2-7; D could derive from TRBD1 or TRBD2 (5 bases each). The ends were cut back, 1 base at V and 7 bases at J, with 17 bases in the middle. Germline V gene sequence: CDR1 LGHDT, CDR2 YNNKEL (reference sequence). This CDR3 region has 15 residues. The CDR3: CASSQGTGRTGEQYF. The CDR3 coding sequence is TGTGCCAGCAGCCAAGGTACGGGACGGACGGGTGAGCAGTACTTC.

The table lists this clonotype with a few counts. The V call is TRBV3-1, the J call TRBJ2-1, with 12 bases fitting TRBD2. The CDR3 length is 14 residues. Germline CDR1 and CDR2: LGHDT and YNNKEL (reference sequence). V was pared by 0 bases and J by 12 bases, with 3 bases of the junction left unmatched. For the CDR3, the DNA is TGTGCCAGCAGCCAAGAGCTAGCGGGAGGGGCGCAGTTCTTC. It yields the protein CASSQELAGGAQFF.

This sequence joins TRBV6-4 and TRBJ2-3; D gene unclear. The CDR3 is made up of 14 amino acids. Germline V CDR1 and CDR2: MRHNA, SNTAGT. The germline V and J ends were trimmed by 3 bases and 0 bases, with 7 bases remaining between them. This chain's CDR3 is CASSESPSTDTQYF. The CDR3 bases are TGTGCCAGCAGTGAGAGCCCTAGCACAGATACGCAGTATTTT.

Ten or more counts support this clonotype. The chain links TRBV20-1 to TRBJ2-7; 11 bases are shared with TRBD2. Losses at the gene ends were 0 bases for V and 4 bases for J; bases not matched to a gene: 5. This CDR3 has 15 residues. Germline V lookup: CDR1 DFQATT, CDR2 SNEGSKA (reference sequence). CDR3 sequence (DNA): TGCAGTGCTAGAGATTCACTAGCGGGAGTTTACGAGCAGTACTTC. The encoded protein is CSARDSLAGVYEQYF.

In this sample, this clonotype turned up many times. The chain links TRBV6-1 to TRBJ2-7; the D gene is possibly TRBD1 (6 bases). CDR1 is MNHNS and CDR2 is SASEGT in the germline V gene. V was clipped by 5 bases and J by 0 bases, with 17 bases between them. This CDR3 has 16 amino acids. The CDR3 reads CASSLSTGTLSYEQYF. The DNA of the CDR3 is TGTGCCAGCAGTCTGTCGACCGGGACACTCTCCTACGAGCAGTACTTC.

There are a few counts of this clonotype. The CDR3 sequence: CASSYNNRGHGSPLHF. Here the CDR3 DNA reads TGTGCCAGCAGTTATAATAACAGGGGGCATGGATCACCCCTCCACTTT. The gene calls are TRBV6-5 and TRBJ1-6, with 9 positions matching TRBD1. Germline CDR1 reads MNHEY; CDR2 reads SVGAGI. The CDR3 runs to 16 residues. The ends lost 3 bases at V and 10 bases at J; junction bases unmatched: 10.

This clonotype has a handful of counts. This chain joins TRBV30 and TRBJ1-6; TRBD1 matches 7 bases. Germline values: CDR1 GTSNPN, CDR2 SVGIG (reference sequence). CDR3 size: 13 residues. The trim removed 1 base at V and 14 bases at J, leaving 8 bases unmatched. For the CDR3, the DNA is TGTGCCTGGAGTGGACAGGGCGCATCCTCCCTCCACTTT. Translation gives CAWSGQGASSLHF. Supplemented by reference TRBV30 and TRBJ1-6, the full variable domain reads SQTIHQWPATLVQPVGSPLSLECTVEGTSNPNLYWYRQAAGRGLQLLFYSVGIGQISSEVPQNLSASRPQDRQFILSSKKLLLSDSGFYLCAWSGQGASSLHFGNGTRLTVT.

As for this clonotype: A junction end diverges from the germline sequence, so it may reflect a read error. V is TRBV7-3 and J is TRBJ2-1; the D gene is possibly TRBD2 (6 bases). The CDR3 is made up of 15 amino acids. The germline V gene encodes CDR1 SGHTA and CDR2 FQGTGA. The CDR3 coding sequence is TGTGCCGGCAGCTTGGGGGGTCCCCGTTACAATGAGCAGTTCTTC. This encodes CAGSLGGPRYNEQFF.

In its sample, this clonotype was seen many times. The CDR3 spells CASSPTGTSGKETQYF. In DNA, the CDR3 is TGTGCCAGCAGCCCCACCGGGACTAGCGGTAAAGAGACCCAGTACTTC. V is TRBV3-1 and J is TRBJ2-5; TRBD2 agrees at 11 bases. Germline assignment: CDR1 LGHDT and CDR2 YNNKEL (reference sequence). The length of the CDR3 is 16 residues. After removal of 4 bases from V and 3 bases from J, the junction contained 7 bases not matched to a gene.

This clonotype was counted a few times. V and J are TRBV7-6 and TRBJ2-5; the match to TRBD2 covers 8 bases. Trimming cost V 0 bases and J 3 bases; bases outside gene matches: 9. The length of the CDR3 is 17 residues. Germline CDR1 is SGHVS and CDR2 is FNYEAQ. The CDR3 DNA reads TGTGCCAGCAGCTTAGCTTTTGCGGGACTAGTAAAAGAGACCCAGTACTTC. This sequence encodes CASSLAFAGLVKETQYF.

This clonotype was picked up many times. The CDR3 here is CASSPPAGGPREQYF. In nucleotides, the CDR3 is TGCGCCAGCAGTCCCCCCGCGGGAGGGCCGAGGGAGCAGTACTTC. The J gene is TRBJ2-7, the V gene TRBV10-2; 9 bases align to TRBD2. In germline, CDR1 is WSHSY, CDR2 SAAADI. The V gene end was trimmed by 5 bases and the J gene end by 7 bases; junction bases not matched to a gene: 12. The CDR3 has 15 residues.

This clonotype has at least ten counts. The V and J genes are TRBV6-1 and TRBJ1-3; maybe TRBD1 (6 bases). V was clipped by 8 bases and J by 4 bases, with 15 bases between them. CDR1 and CDR2 from the germline V gene are MNHNS and SASEGT. The CDR3 spans 14 residues. CDR3 nucleotide sequence: TGTGCCAGCCGCGGGGGGGGGGGCGGAAACACCATATATTTT. This encodes CASRGGGGGNTIYF.

The chain is built from TRBV5-1 and TRBJ2-6; D unresolved. This CDR3 contains 17 residues. The V end was cut by 4 bases, the J end by 4 bases, with 18 bases between. Germline V lookup: CDR1 SGHRS, CDR2 YFSETQ. DNA for the CDR3: TGCGCCAGCAGCCCCCGCCCACGGCCCCCGGGGGCCAACGTCCTGACTTTC. Translation gives CASSPRPRPPGANVLTF.

In its sample, this clonotype was seen many times. V is TRBV29-1 and J is TRBJ2-1; 12 bases align to TRBD2. The length of the CDR3 is 12 residues. CDR1 is SQVTM and CDR2 is ANQGSEA in the germline V gene. J lost 7 bases, V lost 6 bases, and 1 base had no gene match. The CDR3 region is CSVTSGSNEQFF. CDR3 bases: TGCAGCGTGACTAGCGGGAGTAATGAGCAGTTCTTC.

This clonotype was found a few times. The chain has TRBV28 and TRBJ1-6, with 10 bases that match TRBD1. Germline CDR1 reads MDHEN; CDR2 reads SYDVKM. This CDR3 is 15 amino acids long. After removal of 6 bases from V and 9 bases from J, the junction contained 8 bases not matched to a gene. The CDR3 DNA sequence: TGTGCCAGCAGACTAATGACAGGGGGCAGTTCACCCCTCCACTTT. Protein product: CASRLMTGGSSPLHF. Supplemented by reference TRBV28 and TRBJ1-6, the full variable domain reads DVKVTQSSRYLVKRTGEKVFLECVQDMDHENMFWYRQDPGLGLRLIYFSYDVKMKEKGDIPEGYSVSREKKERFSLILESASTNQTSMYLCASRLMTGGSSPLHFGNGTRLTVT.

There are a few counts of this clonotype. Possible read error: a much larger clone is one base away. This chain connects TRBV28 to TRBJ2-5, with a weak D call TRBD2 (7 bases). Germline CDR1 is MDHEN and CDR2 is SYDVKM. The CDR3 loop spans 13 amino acids. V dropped 8 bases and J dropped 6 bases, with 16 bases sitting between them. CDR3 region: CASGGGGYQTQYF. CDR3 sequence (DNA): TGTGCCAGCGGAGGGGGGGGGTACCAGACCCAGTACTTC.

This clonotype was detected only a few times. V and J are TRBV7-3 and TRBJ2-1; possible D gene TRBD2, 6 bases. The V end was cut by 5 bases, the J end by 7 bases, with 18 bases between. The CDR3 loop spans 15 amino acids. Germline assignment: CDR1 SGHTA and CDR2 FQGTGA. Written as DNA, the CDR3 is TGTGCCAGCAGCCCCCGACCGGGACTCACTAATGAGCAGTTCTTC. This encodes CASSPRPGLTNEQFF.

V and J are TRBV6-1 and TRBJ2-1; D might be TRBD2 (6 bases). This CDR3 has 15 amino acids. Germline V gene data show CDR1 as MNHNS and CDR2 as SASEGT. The V gene lost 5 bases and the J gene lost 4 bases, with 15 bases spanning the gap. In nucleotides, the CDR3 is TGTGCCAGCAGTAAACTAGCCTGGGGGTACAATGAGCAGTTCTTC. Protein product: CASSKLAWGYNEQFF.

This clonotype was seen a few times. The rearrangement links TRBV7-9 to TRBJ1-5; possible D gene TRBD1, 6 bases. Trimming pared 5 bases from V and 4 bases from J, leaving 15 bases between. The germline gives CDR1 SEHNR, CDR2 FQNEAQ (reference sequence). CDR3 length: 15 amino acids. CDR3: CASSLGGGENQPQHF. As DNA, the CDR3 is TGTGCCAGCAGCCTAGGAGGGGGTGAGAATCAGCCCCAGCATTTT. The whole variable domain, remainder taken from reference TRBV7-9 and TRBJ1-5, is DTGVSQNPRHKITKRGQNVTFRCDPISEHNRLYWYRQTLGQGPEFLTYFQNEAQLEKSRLLSDRFSAERPKGSFSTLEIQRTEQGDSAMYLCASSLGGGENQPQHFGDGTRLSIL.

In its sample, this clonotype was seen a few times. Mismatch with germline at one junction end may stem from a read error. V usage is TRBV28 and J usage is TRBJ2-1; TRBD1 aligns across 8 bases. CDR1 and CDR2 (germline): MDHEN, SYDVKM. The CDR3 has 15 residues. The CDR3 DNA reads as TGTGCCAGCAGCAAGGGGACAGGCCTCTACAATGAGCAGCTCTTC. It is translated as CASSKGTGLYNEQLF.

The rearrangement links TRBV20-1 to TRBJ1-4, with D tentatively TRBD1 (6 bases). V lost 3 bases and J 1 base, leaving 9 bases between the germline ends. The CDR3 totals 14 residues. In germline, CDR1 is DFQATT, CDR2 SNEGSKA (reference sequence). For the CDR3, the DNA is TGCAGTGCTAGCAGGGGCGGAACTAATGAAAAACTGTTTTTT. Translating it yields CSASRGGTNEKLFF.